A single T cell receptor beta chain is shown here with its context. Its target is unknown. The CDR3 is made up of 15 amino acids. V lost 1 base, J lost 7 bases, and 17 bases lay in between. Germline-derived CDR1 and CDR2 are LNHNV and YYDKDF (reference sequence). Amplification targeted TCR beta CDR3 regions from RNA transcripts. The primer set for the first-round RT-PCR of the TCR CDR3 was HTBI. TCRdb used MiXCR to reprocess the multiplex PCR reads, holding one entry per CDR3 protein. The sample records 600,000 to 700,000 distinct CDR3 sequences, roughly 46% being singletons. The sample is drawn from a study of T cells in Graves' hyperthyroidism and ophthalmopathy. Findings of the study overall: Most thyroid-expanded clonotypes above 0.001 were also found in blood. From stable hyperthyroidism, ophthalmopathy was set apart by a 13 V-J model.

Sequencing was carried out using peripheral blood or thyroid tissue (not recorded which). The V and J genes are TRBV15 and TRBJ2-7; D is perhaps TRBD1 (5 bases). The sequence came from an adult man with Graves' disease, either hyperthyroidism or ophthalmopathy (not recorded which). The CDR3 region is CATSRAGVGPQEQYF. The CDR3 nucleotides read TGTGCCACCAGCAGAGCAGGCGTGGGGCCTCAAGAGCAGTACTTC.